Sequencing of this TCR beta chain was carried out in a study of T cells after yellow fever vaccination. TCRdb processed the 5' RACE reads anew with MiXCR; each CDR3 protein has one entry. In the table there are roughly 500,000 distinct CDR3 sequences, roughly 21% of which are singletons. CDR1 and CDR2 from the germline V gene are GTSNPN and SVGIG (reference sequence). V lost 1 base to trimming and J lost 7 bases, with 13 bases between them. The CDR3 consists of 13 residues. Sequencing was performed on PBMCs, taken 15 days after the yellow fever booster vaccination. The chain uses TRBV30 and TRBJ2-5; tentatively, D is TRBD2 (6 bases). This TCR was sampled from a man aged 25-40 years who received the YFV17D yellow fever vaccine. The CDR3 nucleotides read TGTGCCTGGAGTGGGTCTAGCGACGGGACCCAGTACTTC. It yields the protein CAWSGSSDGTQYF.